This TCR beta chain came from a study of blood T cell repertoires in COVID-19. In the study overall: The study drew acute and convalescent COVID-19 samples from the United States, Italy and Spain.

The table came from immunoSEQ multiplex PCR; TCRdb's copy has only in-frame clones and leaves some out. Altogether some 130,000 clones are present, approximately 80% being singletons, with the ten largest covering roughly 15%. Germline loops: CDR1 LNHDA, CDR2 SQIVND (reference sequence). This CDR3 has 15 residues. J lost 10 bases, V lost 4 bases, and 10 bases had no gene match. The chain uses TRBV19 and TRBJ1-6; 7 bases line up with TRBD1. Sequencing used peripheral blood. The TCR comes from a woman between 50 and 59 years old with acute or convalescent COVID-19. The CDR3 here is CASSTSLQGNSPLHF. The CDR3 DNA reads TGTGCCAGTAGTACATCCTTACAGGGGAACTCACCCCTCCACTTT.